This TCR beta chain was identified during a study of cytomegalovirus exposure and HLA in healthy donors. Findings and caveats of the study: The study assumed roughly uniform donor sequencing depth for presence/absence analyses.

Points on this clone: What it binds is not known.

Amplification used 60 Vbeta primers and 13 Jbeta primers. Generated by immunoSEQ multiplex PCR, the TCRdb table keeps only in-frame clones and is missing some. The table shows 250,000 or so clones, with more than 75% occurring only once. Per germline, CDR1 SEHNR and CDR2 FQNEAQ (reference sequence). The V and J ends lost 10 bases and 5 bases, in that order; junction bases with no gene match: 10. The CDR3 is 16 residues long. The clonotype comes from a human donor in good health. The chain employs TRBV7-9 and TRBJ2-1; the match to TRBD2 covers 14 bases. The sequencing input was PBMCs. CDR3 protein: CATGTLGLAGDNEQFF. Here the CDR3 DNA reads TGTGCCACCGGGACTCTGGGACTAGCGGGAGACAATGAGCAGTTCTTC.